The 8 T cell receptor beta chains below were found in one sample sequenced in a study of blood T cell repertoires in COVID-19. The data were produced by immunoSEQ multiplex PCR, yet TCRdb's version contains in-frame clones alone and is incomplete. The data show 97,000 or so clones, 70% to 90% seen once. Material for sequencing was peripheral blood. These receptors all stem from a man aged 45-60 years with active COVID-19.

DNA of the CDR3: TGTGCCAGTAGTATGAATCGAGGTCAGCCCCAGCATTTT. Protein sequence: CASSMNRGQPQHF. The V gene is TRBV19, the J gene TRBJ1-5, with D unclear. This CDR3 has 13 residues. Germline-derived CDR1 and CDR2 are LNHDA and SQIVND (reference sequence). Between the trimmed V and J ends, which lost 3 bases and 6 bases, there was a span of 9 bases.

The rearrangement joins TRBV7-2 to TRBJ2-3; the D gene is possibly TRBD1 (6 bases). V dropped 1 base and J dropped 6 bases, with 8 bases sitting between them. The CDR3 totals 13 residues. Germline V gives CDR1 SGHTA, CDR2 FQGNSA. Here the CDR3 reads CASSLVGADTQYF. The CDR3 nucleotides are TGTGCCAGCAGCTTAGTGGGGGCGGATACGCAGTATTTT.

CDR3 coding DNA: TGTGCCAGCAGCCCTAGCGGGGAAAACTACGAGCAGTACTTC. It is translated as CASSPSGENYEQYF. The chain joins TRBV3-1 (or the pseudogene TRBV3-2) to TRBJ2-7; the match to TRBD2 covers 9 bases. CDR1 and CDR2 (germline): LGHDT, YNNKEL (reference sequence). This CDR3 has 14 amino acids. V lost 4 bases, J lost 3 bases, and 4 bases stayed unmatched.

This rearrangement joins TRBV11-2 to TRBJ2-3; D is uncertain. Trimming pared 3 bases from V and 2 bases from J, leaving 3 bases between. CDR1 SGHAT and CDR2 FQNNGV come from the germline V gene. This CDR3 comprises 12 residues. In DNA, the CDR3 is TGTGCCAGCAGCTTTATCACAGATACGCAGTATTTT. This codes for CASSFITDTQYF.

V is TRBV7-2 and J is TRBJ2-7; 11 bases match TRBD1. CDR1 is SGHTA, CDR2 FQGNSA, per germline. The CDR3 spans 15 residues. V shed 8 bases, J shed 4 bases, and the junction held 10 bases outside the gene matches. The CDR3 region has the DNA TGTGCCAGCCGCGCAGGACAGGGGGCCTTTTACGAGCAGTACTTC. As protein: CASRAGQGAFYEQYF.

The chain employs TRBV3-1 (or the pseudogene TRBV3-2) and TRBJ2-5; D unclear. This CDR3 has 14 amino acids. Germline CDR1 reads LGHDT; CDR2 reads YNNKEL (reference sequence). Trimming cost V 1 base and J 5 bases, with 11 bases left between them. The chain's CDR3 is CASSQGGGRETQYF. The DNA of the CDR3 is TGTGCCAGCAGCCAAGGAGGTGGCCGGGAGACCCAGTACTTC.

This clone showed up just once. The chain recombines TRBV7-2 with TRBJ2-1; D is possibly TRBD2 (5 bases). Deletions cut 0 bases from V and 7 bases from J, with 16 bases between. This CDR3 contains 16 residues. Germline V lookup: CDR1 SGHTA, CDR2 FQGNSA. CDR3 nucleotide sequence: TGTGCCAGCAGCTTAGCTAGCGCGGTGGGGTCAAATGAGCAGTTCTTC. It yields the protein CASSLASAVGSNEQFF.

The chain combines TRBV4-2 with TRBJ2-3; 7 bases line up with TRBD2. Germline CDR1 LGHNA, CDR2 YNFKEQ. The CDR3 runs to 15 residues. Germline trimming cut 1 base from V and 6 bases from J; bases unmatched to any gene: 7. This CDR3 reads CASSQGVAGEDTQYF. In DNA form, the CDR3 reads TGTGCCAGCAGCCAAGGAGTCGCGGGGGAGGATACGCAGTATTTT.